This record concerns one T cell receptor (beta chain) sequence. What it recognizes is unknown. Most PBMC samples had roughly 0.5 ug input DNA in six replicates. TCRdb's copy holds only in-frame clones and misses some; the assay was immunoSEQ multiplex PCR. This table has approximately 14,000 clones, about 70% appearing once. Per germline, CDR1 SGHAT and CDR2 FQNNGV. Trimming left V 8 bases short and J 6 bases short, with 11 bases between. The CDR3 extends over 12 amino acids. These data originate in a study of neoadjuvant anti-PD-1 for oral cavity cancer. The wider study: Non-progressing patients received a fourth nivolumab dose near day 43, then surgery on days 50-56. Study-level findings and limits: Non-responders to neoadjuvant nivolumab had significantly more clonal PBMC T cells than responders. Pretreatment Treg/Th17 ratio correlated inversely with post-treatment tumor clonality.

The source material was PBMCs, sampled before nivolumab (anti-PD-1) treatment. The rearrangement uses TRBV11-2 and TRBJ1-5; D call uncertain. The clonotype comes from a person aged 35-79 years with oral cavity squamous cell carcinoma. CDR3 nucleotides: TGTGCCAGCTCCCAAGGCGCTCAGCCCCAGCATTTT. As protein: CASSQGAQPQHF. Full variable domain (outside the CDR3, taken from reference TRBV11-2 and TRBJ1-5): EAGVAQSPRYKIIEKRQSVAFWCNPISGHATLYWYQQILGQGPKLLIQFQNNGVVDDSQLPKDRFSAERLKGVDSTLKIQPAKLEDSAVYLCASSQGAQPQHFGDGTRLSIL.